This TCR beta chain was found in a study of T-cell reconstitution after alpha-beta-depleted transplantation in children. Study findings and constraints: Most T-cell counts and diversity one year after the transplant came from T cells that were newly produced.

Preparing the TCRbeta library involved the use of unique molecular identifiers. TCRdb processed the PCR reads anew with MiXCR; each CDR3 protein has one entry. The table records fewer than 550,000 distinct CDR3 sequences, 10% to 12% of them present only once. This clonotype was recorded a few times. Its antigen is not identified. Trimming cost V 2 bases and J 0 bases, with 8 bases left between them. Germline CDR1 reads MNHEY; CDR2 reads SVGAGI. The CDR3 is 14 amino acids. This chain links TRBV6-5 with TRBJ2-7; D call uncertain. Sequenced material: PBMCs, mostly from graft donor cells, taken 180 days after TCRalphabeta/CD19-depleted stem cell transplant. The receptor was derived from a female patient aged 2-15 years who had a stem cell transplant for aplastic anemia, so the T cells may come from the graft donor. The CDR3 is CASSYRQSSYEQYF. The CDR3 bases are TGTGCCAGCAGTTACAGGCAGAGCTCCTACGAGCAGTACTTC.